This T cell receptor beta chain was sequenced during a study of blood T cells in healthy people across ages. About the research overall: About one barcoded beta molecule per two T cells came from capture by template switching.

Germline V gives CDR1 SQVTM, CDR2 ANQGSEA. The germline V and J ends were trimmed by 8 bases and 5 bases, with 10 bases remaining between them. The length of the CDR3 is 11 residues. This clonotype has more than one count but fewer than ten. Its target is not known. Each donor's blood draw was roughly 10 milliliters of peripheral blood. Overall study results and limits: Estimated diversity that came from one million T cells was considered an underestimate.

A sample-barcoded 5' primer and a J-beta primer mix were used in a second PCR of roughly 7 to 11 cycles. Per-sample output comprised a minimum of 3 million paired-end reads containing CDR3. TCRdb independently ran MiXCR on the 5' RACE reads; one entry per CDR3 protein. The repertoire holds about 1 million distinct CDR3 sequences, with 40% to 45% as singletons. Material: blood. The TCR was taken from a woman aged 55-69 years in good health. V is TRBV29-1 and J is TRBJ2-1, with D perhaps matching TRBD1 (5 bases). This chain's CDR3 is CSTPGHNEQFF. The CDR3 DNA is TGCAGCACCCCAGGGCACAATGAGCAGTTCTTC.